This passage covers 9 T cell receptor beta chains from one sample sequenced in a study of cytomegalovirus exposure and HLA in healthy donors. The primer mix had 60 Vbeta and 13 Jbeta primers. The table came from immunoSEQ multiplex PCR; TCRdb's copy has only in-frame clones and leaves some out. In the table there are about 120,000 clones, over 70% of which are singletons. Sequencing was done on a sample of PBMCs. These TCRs come from a woman aged 18-29 years in good health and CMV-seronegative.

This chain links TRBV5-1 with TRBJ2-2; D gene ambiguous. Germline assignment: CDR1 SGHRS and CDR2 YFSETQ. The length of the CDR3 is 12 residues. V lost 2 bases, J lost 5 bases, and 4 bases lay in between. The DNA of the CDR3 is TGCGCCAGCAGCTTCGGTACCGGGGAGCTGTTTTTT. As protein: CASSFGTGELFF.

This chain links TRBV6-5 with TRBJ1-4; no clear D gene. This CDR3 has 14 residues. The V end was cut by 5 bases, the J end by 0 bases, with 7 bases between. Germline lookup yields CDR1 MNHEY and CDR2 SVGAGI. CDR3 sequence: CASSGGATNEKLFF. As DNA, the CDR3 is TGTGCCAGCAGTGGCGGAGCAACTAATGAAAAACTGTTTTTT.

J is TRBJ2-5 and V is TRBV7-9, with 12 nucleotides matching TRBD2. The germline V gene has CDR1 SEHNR and CDR2 FQNEAQ (reference sequence). The CDR3 contains 15 residues. Losses at the gene ends were 2 bases for V and 5 bases for J; bases not matched to a gene: 3. DNA for the CDR3: TGTGCCAGCAGCTTACTAGCGGGGGGGCTGGAGACCCAGTACTTC. As protein: CASSLLAGGLETQYF.

The J gene is TRBJ1-2, the V gene TRBV28; the match to TRBD1 covers 7 bases. CDR3 length equals 14 residues. The ends lost 8 bases at V and 6 bases at J; junction bases unmatched: 12. Germline V CDR1 and CDR2: MDHEN, SYDVKM. CDR3 region: CASLFEQGTDGYTF. DNA of the CDR3: TGTGCCAGCCTCTTCGAACAAGGGACAGATGGCTACACCTTC.

The chain has TRBV5-4 and TRBJ1-1, with 7 bases matching TRBD1. The CDR3 has 15 residues. Germline V gives CDR1 SGHNT, CDR2 YYREEE (reference sequence). J was trimmed by 0 bases and V by 4 bases; bases with no gene match: 6. CDR3 nucleotides: TGTGCCAGCAGCAATAAACAGGGGTTGAACACTGAAGCTTTCTTT. The encoded protein is CASSNKQGLNTEAFF.

This clone came up a few times. The CDR3 spells CASSLAAPSTYEQYF. Here the CDR3 DNA reads TGTGCCAGCAGTTTAGCGGCGCCTTCCACCTACGAGCAGTACTTC. The chain couples TRBV27 to TRBJ2-7, with D unresolved. The germline V gene has CDR1 MNHEY and CDR2 SMNVEV (reference sequence). CDR3 length: 15 residues. Trimming removed 2 bases at V and 2 bases at J, with 13 bases between.

V usage is TRBV7-2 and J usage is TRBJ2-5, with a weak D call TRBD2 (6 bases). CDR1 is SGHTA and CDR2 is FQGNSA in the germline V gene. This CDR3 comprises 13 residues. V lost 3 bases, J lost 5 bases, and 10 bases lay in between. The CDR3 sequence is CASSFGTRETQYF. CDR3 DNA sequence: TGTGCCAGCAGCTTCGGGACTCGGGAGACCCAGTACTTC.

As to this clone: Distinct nucleotide sequences in the sample also encode this CDR3. CDR3 region: CASSPDSSYNEQFF. The DNA of the CDR3 is TGTGCCAGCAGCCCGGACAGCTCCTACAATGAGCAGTTCTTC. The chain uses TRBV7-3 and TRBJ2-1, with D perhaps matching TRBD1 (6 bases). V was cut by 5 bases and J by 0 bases, with 8 bases left in between. CDR1 and CDR2 (germline): SGHTA, FQGTGA. CDR3 length equals 14 residues.

Details on this clone: Other DNA sequences within the sample encode an identical CDR3. The J gene is TRBJ2-7, the V gene TRBV5-1; 9 bases are a match to TRBD1. CDR3 length: 14 amino acids. Germline assignment: CDR1 SGHRS and CDR2 YFSETQ. V lost 0 bases to trimming and J lost 4 bases; unmatched junction nucleotides: 2. CDR3 sequence: CASSLGDRAYEQYF. Written as DNA, the CDR3 is TGCGCCAGCAGCTTGGGGGACAGGGCGTACGAGCAGTACTTC. The full variable domain, completed using reference TRBV5-1 and TRBJ2-7, is KAGVTQTPRYLIKTRGQQVTLSCSPISGHRSVSWYQQTPGQGLQFLFEYFSETQRNKGNFPGRFSGRQFSNSRSEMNVSTLELGDSALYLCASSLGDRAYEQYFGPGTRLTVT.